This T cell receptor (beta chain) was identified during a study of technical replicates of blood from four donors. The assay was immunoSEQ multiplex PCR, and TCRdb's table has in-frame clones only and misses some. Found here are approximately 92,000 clones, about 95% of them singletons; the top ten hold about 0.3%. Material: T cells isolated from PBMCs. This clonotype was sampled from a human donor in good health.

CDR3 coding DNA: TGTGCCAGCACTGCCGGGACTAGAGAGACCCAGTACTTC. Translating gives CASTAGTRETQYF. This chain connects TRBV11-3 to TRBJ2-5; 8 nucleotides align to TRBD2. The CDR3 has 13 residues. Trimming at V came to 7 bases and at J to 4 bases, leaving 5 bases not matched to a gene. Germline V gene data show CDR1 as SGHNT and CDR2 as YENEEA.